This T cell receptor beta chain was documented in a study of shared clonotypes between healthy human individuals. There are 13 residues in the CDR3. V lost 6 bases and J 5 bases, leaving 11 bases between the germline ends. Germline-derived CDR1 and CDR2 are KGHSH and LQKENI. Genomic DNA belonging to each subset was distributed in equal measure over several immunoSEQ plates. Clones were read by immunoSEQ multiplex PCR, and TCRdb kept only the in-frame ones, dropping some. The data hold roughly 2.6 million clones, with just over 90% observed a single time. Sequenced sample: naive CD4+ T cells sorted from blood. Subset: CD45RA+ positively selected. The chain couples TRBV18 to TRBJ1-5; weak D call: TRBD1 (6 bases). The TCR originated in a man aged 18 to 30 in good health. For the CDR3, the DNA is TGTGCCAGCTCGGGACAAGAGGATCAGCCCCAGCATTTT. It codes for CASSGQEDQPQHF.